This T cell receptor (beta chain) was sequenced for a study of cytomegalovirus exposure and HLA in healthy donors. The study, taken as a whole, reports: Clonal expansion was found to be greater in HLA-associated TCR beta chains than in equally common others in a later analysis. Later analysis associated a missense DCLRE1C variant with TCR beta V- and J-gene trimming. Specificity for CMV antigens was confirmed in vitro for three of the CMV-associated chains.

Remarks on this clone: Its antigen is as yet unknown.

This CDR3 is 14 amino acids long. Germline CDR1 is MNHEY and CDR2 is SVGAGI. After removal of 4 bases from V and 8 bases from J, the junction contained 5 bases not matched to a gene. Vbeta (60) and Jbeta (13) primers were used in the PCR. Sequenced by immunoSEQ multiplex PCR; TCRdb stores in-frame clones only, minus some. The sample totals about 150,000 clones. The specimen was PBMCs. The chain employs TRBV6-5 and TRBJ1-4, with TRBD1 matching over 9 bases. The sequence was obtained from a woman aged 45-59 years in good health and CMV-seronegative. CDR3 sequence (DNA): TGTGCCAGCAGTTTATCGACAGGGGGGGAAAAACTGTTTTTT. It yields the protein CASSLSTGGEKLFF.